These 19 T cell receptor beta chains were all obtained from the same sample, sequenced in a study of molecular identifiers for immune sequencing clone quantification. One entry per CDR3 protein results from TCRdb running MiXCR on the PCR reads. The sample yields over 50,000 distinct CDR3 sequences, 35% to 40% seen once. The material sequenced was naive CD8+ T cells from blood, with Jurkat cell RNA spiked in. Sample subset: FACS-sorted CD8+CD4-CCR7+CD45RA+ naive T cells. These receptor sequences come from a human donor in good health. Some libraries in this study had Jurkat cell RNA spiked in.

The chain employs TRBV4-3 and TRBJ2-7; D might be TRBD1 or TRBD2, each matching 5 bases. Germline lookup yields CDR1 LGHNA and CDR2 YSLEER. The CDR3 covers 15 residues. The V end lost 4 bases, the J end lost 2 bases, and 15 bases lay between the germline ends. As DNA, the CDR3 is TGCGCCAGCAGCCCCTCAGGGACGACTCCCTACGAGCAGTACTTC. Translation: CASSPSGTTPYEQYF.

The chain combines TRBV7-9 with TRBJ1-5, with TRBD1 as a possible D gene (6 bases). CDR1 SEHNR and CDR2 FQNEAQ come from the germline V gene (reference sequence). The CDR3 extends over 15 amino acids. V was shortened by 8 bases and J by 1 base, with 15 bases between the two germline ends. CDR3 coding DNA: TGTGCCAGCGGCGCCGGGGGCAAAAGCAATCAGCCCCAGCATTTT. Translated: CASGAGGKSNQPQHF.

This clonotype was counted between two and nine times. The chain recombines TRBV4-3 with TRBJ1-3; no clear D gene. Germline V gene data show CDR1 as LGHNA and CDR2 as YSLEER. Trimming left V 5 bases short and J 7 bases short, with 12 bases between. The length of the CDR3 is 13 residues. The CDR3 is CASSSPPWNTIYF. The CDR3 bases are TGCGCCAGCAGCTCTCCGCCCTGGAACACCATATATTTT.

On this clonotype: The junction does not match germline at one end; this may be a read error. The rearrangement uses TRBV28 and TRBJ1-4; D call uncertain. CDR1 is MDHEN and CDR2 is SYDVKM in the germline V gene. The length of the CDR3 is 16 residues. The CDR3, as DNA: TGTGCCAGCACCCCGGGCCCATCCTTACTTAATGAAAAACTGCTTTTT. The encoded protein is CASTPGPSLLNEKLLF.

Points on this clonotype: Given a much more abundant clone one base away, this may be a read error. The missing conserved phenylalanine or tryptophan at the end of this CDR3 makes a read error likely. The CDR3 here is CASSLSGETQYL. The DNA for the CDR3 is TGTGCCAGCAGTTTATCGGGCGAGACCCAGTACCTC. This chain joins TRBV28 and TRBJ2-5; D unresolved. This CDR3 is 12 amino acids long. The V end was cut by 1 base, the J end by 5 bases, with 5 bases between. In germline, CDR1 is MDHEN, CDR2 SYDVKM.

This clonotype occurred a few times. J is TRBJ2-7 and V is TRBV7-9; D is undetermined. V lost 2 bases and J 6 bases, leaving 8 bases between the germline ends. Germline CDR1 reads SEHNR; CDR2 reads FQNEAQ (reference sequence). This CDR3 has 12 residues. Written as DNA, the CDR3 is TGTGCCAGCAGCTTACTAACCGCCGAGCAGTACTTC. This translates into CASSLLTAEQYF.

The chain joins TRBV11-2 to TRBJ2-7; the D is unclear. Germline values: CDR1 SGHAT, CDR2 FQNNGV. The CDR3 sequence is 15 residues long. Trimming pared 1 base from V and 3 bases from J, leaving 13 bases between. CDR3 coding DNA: TGTGCCAGCAGCTTAGCCCAGGAGATCGGCTACGAGCAGTACTTC. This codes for CASSLAQEIGYEQYF.

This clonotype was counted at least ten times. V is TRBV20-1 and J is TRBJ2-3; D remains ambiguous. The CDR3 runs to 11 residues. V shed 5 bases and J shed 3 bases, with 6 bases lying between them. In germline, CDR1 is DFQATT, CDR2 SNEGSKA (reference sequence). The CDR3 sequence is CSASDTDTQYF. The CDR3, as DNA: TGCAGTGCTTCGGATACAGATACGCAGTATTTT.

CDR3 nucleotide sequence: TGTGCCAGTAGTATACTAGCGGGGAACAATGAGCAGTTCTTC. It specifies CASSILAGNNEQFF. The V call is TRBV19, the J call TRBJ2-1; 9 positions agree with TRBD2. Unmatched junction bases numbered 1, after V lost 2 bases and J lost 5 bases. Germline V gives CDR1 LNHDA, CDR2 SQIVND (reference sequence). The CDR3 is 14 residues long.

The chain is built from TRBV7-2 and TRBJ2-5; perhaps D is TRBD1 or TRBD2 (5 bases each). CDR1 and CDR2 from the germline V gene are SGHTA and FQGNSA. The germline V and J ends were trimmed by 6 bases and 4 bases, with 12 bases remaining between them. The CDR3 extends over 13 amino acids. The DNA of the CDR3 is TGTGCCAGCAGTCTCCTGGGGGTAGAGACCCAGTACTTC. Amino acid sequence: CASSLLGVETQYF.

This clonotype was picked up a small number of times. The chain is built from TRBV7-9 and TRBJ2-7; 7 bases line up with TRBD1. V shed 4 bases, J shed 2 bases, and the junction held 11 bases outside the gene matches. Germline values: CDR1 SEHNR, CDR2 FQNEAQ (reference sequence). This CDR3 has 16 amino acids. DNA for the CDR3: TGTGCCAGCAGCTCCTACTTGACAGGGTTTGCCTACGAGCAGTACTTC. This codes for CASSSYLTGFAYEQYF.

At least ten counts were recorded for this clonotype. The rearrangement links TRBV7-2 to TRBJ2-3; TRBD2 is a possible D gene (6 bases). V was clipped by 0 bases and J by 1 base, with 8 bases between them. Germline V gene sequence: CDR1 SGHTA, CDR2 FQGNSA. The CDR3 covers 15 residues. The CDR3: CASSLATGGTDTQYF. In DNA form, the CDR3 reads TGTGCCAGCAGCTTAGCAACGGGAGGCACAGATACGCAGTATTTT.

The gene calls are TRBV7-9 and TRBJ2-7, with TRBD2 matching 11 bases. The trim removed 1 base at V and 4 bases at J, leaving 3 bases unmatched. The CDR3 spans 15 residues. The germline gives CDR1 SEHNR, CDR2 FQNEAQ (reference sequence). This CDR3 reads CASSLGLAGTYEQYF. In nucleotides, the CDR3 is TGTGCCAGCAGCTTAGGACTAGCGGGGACTTACGAGCAGTACTTC.

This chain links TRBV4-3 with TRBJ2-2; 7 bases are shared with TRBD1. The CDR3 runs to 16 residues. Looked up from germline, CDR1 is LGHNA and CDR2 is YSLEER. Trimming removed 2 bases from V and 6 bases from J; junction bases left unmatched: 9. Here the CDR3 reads CASSQTGTAIPGELFF. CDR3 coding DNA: TGCGCCAGCAGCCAAACCGGGACAGCCATTCCCGGGGAGCTGTTTTTT.

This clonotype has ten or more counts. The CDR3 DNA reads as TGCGCCAGCCAGGGACAGGACTTCACTGAAGCTTTCTTT. Translation gives CASQGQDFTEAFF. V is TRBV10-2 and J is TRBJ1-1; 8 bases align to TRBD1. Looked up from germline, CDR1 is WSHSY and CDR2 is SAAADI. Germline trimming cut 8 bases from V and 4 bases from J; bases unmatched to any gene: 6. This CDR3 spans 13 amino acids.

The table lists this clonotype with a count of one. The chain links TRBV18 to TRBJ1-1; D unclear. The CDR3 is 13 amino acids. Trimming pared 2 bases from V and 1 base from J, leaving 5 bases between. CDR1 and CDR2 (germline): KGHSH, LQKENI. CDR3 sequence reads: CASSPTTNTEAFF. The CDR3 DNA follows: TGTGCCAGCTCACCAACTACGAACACTGAAGCTTTCTTT.

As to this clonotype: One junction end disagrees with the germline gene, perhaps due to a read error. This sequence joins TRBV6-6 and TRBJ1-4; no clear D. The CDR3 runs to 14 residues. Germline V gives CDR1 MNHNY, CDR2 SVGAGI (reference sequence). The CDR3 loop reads CASSYTATNEKLVF. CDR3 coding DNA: TGTGCCAGCAGTTACACAGCAACTAATGAAAAACTGGTTTTT.

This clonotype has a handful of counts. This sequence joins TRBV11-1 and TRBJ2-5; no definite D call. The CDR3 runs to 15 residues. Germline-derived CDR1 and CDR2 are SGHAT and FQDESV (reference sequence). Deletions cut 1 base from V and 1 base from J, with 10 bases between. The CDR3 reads CASSLVTHGQETQYF. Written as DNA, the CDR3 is TGTGCCAGCAGCTTAGTTACACATGGCCAAGAGACCCAGTACTTC. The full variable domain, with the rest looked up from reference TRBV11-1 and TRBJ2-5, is EAEVAQSPRYKITEKSQAVAFWCDPISGHATLYWYRQILGQGPELLVQFQDESVVDDSQLPKDRFSAERLKGVDSTLKIQPAELGDSAMYLCASSLVTHGQETQYFGPGTRLLVL.

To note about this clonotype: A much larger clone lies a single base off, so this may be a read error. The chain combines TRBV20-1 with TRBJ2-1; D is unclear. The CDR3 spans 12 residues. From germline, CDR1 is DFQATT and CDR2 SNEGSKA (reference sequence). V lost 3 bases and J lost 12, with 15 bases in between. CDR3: CSARQITGGQFF. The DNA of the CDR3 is TGCAGTGCTAGGCAAATCACCGGTGGGCAGTTCTTC.